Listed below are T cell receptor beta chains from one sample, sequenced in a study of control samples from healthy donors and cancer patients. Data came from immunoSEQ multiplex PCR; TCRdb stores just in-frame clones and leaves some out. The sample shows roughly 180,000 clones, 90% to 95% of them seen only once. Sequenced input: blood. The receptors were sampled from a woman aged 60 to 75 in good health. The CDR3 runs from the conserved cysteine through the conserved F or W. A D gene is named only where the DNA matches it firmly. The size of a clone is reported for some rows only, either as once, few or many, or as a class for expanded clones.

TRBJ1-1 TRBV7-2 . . TGTGCCAGCAGCTTAGATCCGGGGTCGAACACTGAAGCTTTCTTT CASSLDPGSNTEAFF
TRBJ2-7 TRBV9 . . TGTGCCAGCAGCCCCCGGGACACCCACTACGAGCAGTACTTC CASSPRDTHYEQYF
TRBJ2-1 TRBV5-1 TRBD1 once TGCGCCAGCAGAGATCAGGGGGCCTCCTACAATGAGCAGTTCTTC CASRDQGASYNEQFF
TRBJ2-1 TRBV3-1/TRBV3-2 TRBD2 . TGTGCCAGCAGCCAAGATCCGCCCCTAGCGGGGGGGACCAACAATGAGCAGTTCTTC CASSQDPPLAGGTNNEQFF
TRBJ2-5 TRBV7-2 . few TGTGCCAGCAGCTTAGGGCTGGGAGGGGGACAAGAGACCCAGTACTTC CASSLGLGGGQETQYF
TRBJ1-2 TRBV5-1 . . TGCGCCAGCAGCTTGGGGGAACCAACCACCAACTATGGCTACACCTTC CASSLGEPTTNYGYTF
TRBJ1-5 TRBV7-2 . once TGTGCCAGCAGCTTAGGAATCCAAGGGCAGCCCCAGCATTTT CASSLGIQGQPQHF
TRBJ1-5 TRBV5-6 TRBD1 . TGTGCCAGCAGCACCCGACAGGGGGGCGTTCAGCCCCAGCATTTT CASSTRQGGVQPQHF
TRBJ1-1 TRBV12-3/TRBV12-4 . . TGTGCCAGCAGTGTACGACTAAACACTGAAGCTTTCTTT CASSVRLNTEAFF
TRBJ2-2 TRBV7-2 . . TGTGCCAGCAGCGCAAGCCGGGGGCGCGGCACCGGGGAGCTGTTTTTT CASSASRGRGTGELFF
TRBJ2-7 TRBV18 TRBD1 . TGTGCCAGCTCACGGGGGACAGGGGAGAGGTCCGAGCAGTACTTC CASSRGTGERSEQYF
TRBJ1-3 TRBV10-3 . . TGTGCCATCAGTGAATCATCCTCTGGAAACACCATATATTTT CAISESSSGNTIYF
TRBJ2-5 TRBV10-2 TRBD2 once TGCGCCAGCAGTGTGGCGGGGGGTCAGGAGACCCAGTACTTC CASSVAGGQETQYF
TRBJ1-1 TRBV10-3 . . TGTGCCATCAGTGAGGGCGTTTATACGCGCACGAACACTGAAGCTTTCTTT CAISEGVYTRTNTEAFF
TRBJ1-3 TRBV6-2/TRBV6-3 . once TGTGCCAGCAACCCCATGGGATCTGGAAACACCATATATTTT CASNPMGSGNTIYF
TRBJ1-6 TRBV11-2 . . TGTGCCAGCAGCTTCGGGACGGGAAATTCACCCCTCCACTTT CASSFGTGNSPLHF
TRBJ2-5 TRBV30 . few TGTGCCTGGAGCAAAAGGGTGAGGGAGACCCAGTACTTC CAWSKRVRETQYF
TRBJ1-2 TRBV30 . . TGTGCCTGGACCCCTGGGGGGGGTGGCTACACCTTC CAWTPGGGGYTF
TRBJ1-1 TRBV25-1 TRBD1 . TGTGCCAGCGGGACAGGGGGCGCGGCGGGGAACACTGAAGCTTTCTTT CASGTGGAAGNTEAFF
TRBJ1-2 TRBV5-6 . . TGTGCCAGCAGCGCTACAGGGAACTATGGCTACACCTTC CASSATGNYGYTF
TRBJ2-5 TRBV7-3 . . TGTGCCAGCAGCCCTTATAACAGGGCCGAGACCCAGTACTTC CASSPYNRAETQYF
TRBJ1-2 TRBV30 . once TGTGCCTGGAGTGCCTCAGGGGCATACAATGGCTACACCTTC CAWSASGAYNGYTF
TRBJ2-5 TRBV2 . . TGTGCCAGCAGTGGGGGCCAAGAGACCCAGTACTTC CASSGGQETQYF
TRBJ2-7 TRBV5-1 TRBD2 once TGCGCCAGCAGCTTGACCCTAGCGGGGGGGCTACCATCCTACGAGCAGTACTTC CASSLTLAGGLPSYEQYF
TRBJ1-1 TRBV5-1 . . TGCGCCAGCAGCTTGGATTACCGGGACGGTGAAGCTTTCTTT CASSLDYRDGEAFF
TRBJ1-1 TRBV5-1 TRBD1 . TGCGCCAGCAGCTCCACCCCGGACAGGGTTGACACTGAAGCTTTCTTT CASSSTPDRVDTEAFF
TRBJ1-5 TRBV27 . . TGTGCCAGCAGTTTATCATGGCAGGGGCATCAGCCCCAGCATTTT CASSLSWQGHQPQHF